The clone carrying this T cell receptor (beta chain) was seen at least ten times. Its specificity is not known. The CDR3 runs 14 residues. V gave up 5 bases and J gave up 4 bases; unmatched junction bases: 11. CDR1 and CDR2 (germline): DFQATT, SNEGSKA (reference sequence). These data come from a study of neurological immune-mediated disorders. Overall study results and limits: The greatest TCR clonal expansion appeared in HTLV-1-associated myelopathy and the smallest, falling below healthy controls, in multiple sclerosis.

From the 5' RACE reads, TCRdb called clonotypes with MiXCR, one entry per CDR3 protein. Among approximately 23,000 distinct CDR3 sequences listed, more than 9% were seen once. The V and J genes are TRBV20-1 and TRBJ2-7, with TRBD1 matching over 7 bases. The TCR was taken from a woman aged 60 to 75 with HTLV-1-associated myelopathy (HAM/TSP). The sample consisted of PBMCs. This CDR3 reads CSAGDGTELYEQYF. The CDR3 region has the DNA TGCAGTGCTGGTGACGGGACAGAACTTTACGAGCAGTACTTC.